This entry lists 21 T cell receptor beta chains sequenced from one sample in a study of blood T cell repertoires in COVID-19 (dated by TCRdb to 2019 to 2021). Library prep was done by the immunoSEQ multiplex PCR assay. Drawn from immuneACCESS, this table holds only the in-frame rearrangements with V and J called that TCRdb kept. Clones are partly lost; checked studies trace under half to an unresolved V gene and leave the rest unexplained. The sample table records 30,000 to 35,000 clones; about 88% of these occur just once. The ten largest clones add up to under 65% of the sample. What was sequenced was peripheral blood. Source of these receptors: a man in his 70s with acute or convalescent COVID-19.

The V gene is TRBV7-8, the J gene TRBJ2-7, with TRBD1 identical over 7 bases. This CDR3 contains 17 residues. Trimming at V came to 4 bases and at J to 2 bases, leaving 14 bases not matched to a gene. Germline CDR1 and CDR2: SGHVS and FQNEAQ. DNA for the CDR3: TGTGCCAGCAGCTCTGTGACAGGGAGCTCCGTCCCCTACGAGCAGTACTTC. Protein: CASSSVTGSSVPYEQYF.

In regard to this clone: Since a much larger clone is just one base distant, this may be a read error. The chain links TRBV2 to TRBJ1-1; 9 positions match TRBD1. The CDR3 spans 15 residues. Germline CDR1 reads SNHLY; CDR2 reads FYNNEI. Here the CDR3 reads CVSSALGQGVTEAFF. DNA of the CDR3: TGTGTCAGCAGTGCCTTGGGACAGGGAGTTACTGAAGCTTTCTTT.

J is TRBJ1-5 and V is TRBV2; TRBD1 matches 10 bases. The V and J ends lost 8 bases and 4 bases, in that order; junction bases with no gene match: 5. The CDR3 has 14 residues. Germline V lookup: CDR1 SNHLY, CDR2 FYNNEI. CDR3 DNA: TGTGCCAGCGGAATGGACAGGGGGAATCAGCCCCAGCATTTT. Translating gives CASGMDRGNQPQHF. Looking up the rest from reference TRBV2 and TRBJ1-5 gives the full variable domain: EPEVTQTPSHQVTQMGQEVILRCVPISNHLYFYWYRQILGQKVEFLVSFYNNEISEKSEIFDDQFSVERPDGSNFTLKIRSTKLEDSAMYFCASGMDRGNQPQHFGDGTRLSIL.

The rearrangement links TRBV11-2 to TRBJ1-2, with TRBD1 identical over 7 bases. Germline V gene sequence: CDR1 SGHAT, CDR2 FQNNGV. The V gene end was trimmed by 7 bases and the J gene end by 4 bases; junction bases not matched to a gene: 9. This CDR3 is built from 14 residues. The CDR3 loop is CASTPVRGAYGYTF. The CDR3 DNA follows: TGTGCCAGCACCCCCGTCAGGGGGGCCTATGGCTACACCTTC.

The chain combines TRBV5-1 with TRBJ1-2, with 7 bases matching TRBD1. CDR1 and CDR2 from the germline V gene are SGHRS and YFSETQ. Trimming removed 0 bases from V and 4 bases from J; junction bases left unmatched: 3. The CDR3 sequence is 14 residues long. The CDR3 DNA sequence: TGCGCCAGCAGCTTGGGTGACAGGGCCTATGGCTACACCTTC. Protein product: CASSLGDRAYGYTF.

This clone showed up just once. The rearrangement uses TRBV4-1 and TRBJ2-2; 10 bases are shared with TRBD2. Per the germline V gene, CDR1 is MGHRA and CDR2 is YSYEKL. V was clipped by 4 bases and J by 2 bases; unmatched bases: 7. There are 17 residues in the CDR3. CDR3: CASSPYGLAENTGELFF. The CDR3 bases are TGCGCCAGCAGCCCTTACGGACTAGCGGAAAACACCGGGGAGCTGTTTTTT.

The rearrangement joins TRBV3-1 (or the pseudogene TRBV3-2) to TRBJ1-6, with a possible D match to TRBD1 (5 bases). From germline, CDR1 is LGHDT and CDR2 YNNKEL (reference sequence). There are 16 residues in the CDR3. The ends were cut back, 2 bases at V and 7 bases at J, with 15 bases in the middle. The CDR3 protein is CASSQQWGDLNSPLHF. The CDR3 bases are TGTGCCAGCAGCCAACAATGGGGGGACCTAAATTCACCCCTCCACTTT.

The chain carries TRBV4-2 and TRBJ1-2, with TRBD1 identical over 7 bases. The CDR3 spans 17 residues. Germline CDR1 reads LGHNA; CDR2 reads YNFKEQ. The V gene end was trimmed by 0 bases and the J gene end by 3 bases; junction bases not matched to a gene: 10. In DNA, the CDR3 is TGTGCCAGCAGCCAAGATGAGGGGGCGCGTACCGACTATGGCTACACCTTC. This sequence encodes CASSQDEGARTDYGYTF.

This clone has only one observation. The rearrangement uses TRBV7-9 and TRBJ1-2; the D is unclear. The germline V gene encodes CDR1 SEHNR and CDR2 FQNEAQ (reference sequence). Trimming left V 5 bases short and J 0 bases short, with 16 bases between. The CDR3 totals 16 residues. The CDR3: CASSPQVGQANYGYTF. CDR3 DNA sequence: TGTGCCAGCAGCCCCCAGGTTGGGCAAGCTAACTATGGCTACACCTTC.

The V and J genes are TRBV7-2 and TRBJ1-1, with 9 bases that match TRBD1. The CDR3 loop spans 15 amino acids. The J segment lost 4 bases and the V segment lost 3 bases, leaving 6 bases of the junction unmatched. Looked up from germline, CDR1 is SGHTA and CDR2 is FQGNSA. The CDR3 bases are TGTGCCAGCAGCTTTAGGGGGGACAGGGTCACTGAAGCTTTCTTT. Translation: CASSFRGDRVTEAFF. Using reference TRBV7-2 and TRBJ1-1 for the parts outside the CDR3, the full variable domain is GAGVSQSPSNKVTEKGKDVELRCDPISGHTALYWYRQSLGQGLEFLIYFQGNSAPDKSGLPSDRFSAERTGGSVSTLTIQRTQQEDSAVYLCASSFRGDRVTEAFFGQGTRLTVV.

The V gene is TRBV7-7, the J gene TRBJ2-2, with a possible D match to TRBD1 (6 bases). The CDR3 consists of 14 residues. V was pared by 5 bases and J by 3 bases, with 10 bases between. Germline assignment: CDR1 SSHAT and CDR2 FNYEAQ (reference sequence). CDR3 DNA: TGTGCCAGCAGCCTCTCAGGGGACACCGGGGAGCTGTTTTTT. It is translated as CASSLSGDTGELFF.

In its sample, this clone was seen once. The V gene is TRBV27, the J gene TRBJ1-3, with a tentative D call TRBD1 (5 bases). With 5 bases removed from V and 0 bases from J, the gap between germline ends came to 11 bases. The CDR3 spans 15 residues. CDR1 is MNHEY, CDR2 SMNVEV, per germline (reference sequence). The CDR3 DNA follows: TGTGCCAGCAGTCCCGGGACTGCCTCTGGAAACACCATATATTTT. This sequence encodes CASSPGTASGNTIYF.

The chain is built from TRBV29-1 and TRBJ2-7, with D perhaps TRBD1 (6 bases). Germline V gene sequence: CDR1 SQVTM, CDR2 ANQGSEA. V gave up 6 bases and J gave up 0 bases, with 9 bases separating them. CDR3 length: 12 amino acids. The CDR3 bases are TGCAGCGTCGGACAGTCCTCCTACGAGCAGTACTTC. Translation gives CSVGQSSYEQYF.

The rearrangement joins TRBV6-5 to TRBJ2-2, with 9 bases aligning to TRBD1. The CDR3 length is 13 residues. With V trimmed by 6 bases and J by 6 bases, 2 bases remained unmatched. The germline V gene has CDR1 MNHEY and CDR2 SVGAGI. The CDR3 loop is CASSRTGAGELFF. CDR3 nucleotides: TGTGCCAGCAGCAGGACAGGGGCCGGGGAGCTGTTTTTT.

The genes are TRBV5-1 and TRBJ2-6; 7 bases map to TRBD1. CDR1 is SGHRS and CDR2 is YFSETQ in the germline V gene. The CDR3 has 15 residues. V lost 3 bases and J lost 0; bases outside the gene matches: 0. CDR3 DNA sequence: TGCGCCAGCAGCTGGGACAGCTCTGGGGCCAACGTCCTGACTTTC. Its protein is CASSWDSSGANVLTF.

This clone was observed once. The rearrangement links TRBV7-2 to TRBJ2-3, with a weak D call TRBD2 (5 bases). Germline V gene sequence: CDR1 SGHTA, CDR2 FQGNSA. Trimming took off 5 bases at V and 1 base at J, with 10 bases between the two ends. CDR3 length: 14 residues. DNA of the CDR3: TGTGCCAGCAGCCTCGGACTGCGCACAGATACGCAGTATTTT. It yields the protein CASSLGLRTDTQYF.

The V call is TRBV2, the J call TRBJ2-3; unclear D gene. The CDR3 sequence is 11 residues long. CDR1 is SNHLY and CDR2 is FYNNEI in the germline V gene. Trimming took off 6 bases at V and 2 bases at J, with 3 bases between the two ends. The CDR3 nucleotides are TGTGCCAGCAGCTACACAGATACGCAGTATTTT. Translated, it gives CASSYTDTQYF.

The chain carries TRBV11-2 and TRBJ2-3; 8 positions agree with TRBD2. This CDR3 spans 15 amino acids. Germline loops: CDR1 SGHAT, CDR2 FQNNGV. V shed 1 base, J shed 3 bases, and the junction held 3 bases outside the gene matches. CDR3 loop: CASSLAGGMTDTQYF. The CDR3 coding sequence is TGTGCCAGCAGCTTAGCGGGGGGGATGACAGATACGCAGTATTTT.

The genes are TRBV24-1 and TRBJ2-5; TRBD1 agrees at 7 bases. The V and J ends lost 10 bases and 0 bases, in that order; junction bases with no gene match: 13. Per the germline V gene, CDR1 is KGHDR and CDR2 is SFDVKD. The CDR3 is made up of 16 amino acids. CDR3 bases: TGTGCCACTGCAAACCCCCGGGACAGCAACCAAGAGACCCAGTACTTC. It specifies CATANPRDSNQETQYF.

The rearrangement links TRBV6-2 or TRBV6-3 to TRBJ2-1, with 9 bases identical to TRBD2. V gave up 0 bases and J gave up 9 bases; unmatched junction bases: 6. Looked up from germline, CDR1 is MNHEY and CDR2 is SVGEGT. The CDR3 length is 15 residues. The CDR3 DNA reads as TGTGCCAGCAGTTACTCGATAGCGGGAGTTCCTGAGCAGTTCTTC. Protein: CASSYSIAGVPEQFF.

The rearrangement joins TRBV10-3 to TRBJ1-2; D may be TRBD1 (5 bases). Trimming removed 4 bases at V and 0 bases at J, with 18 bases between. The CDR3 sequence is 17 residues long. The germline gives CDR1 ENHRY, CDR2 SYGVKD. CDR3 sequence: CAISGARNLGPNYGYTF. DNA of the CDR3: TGTGCCATCAGTGGTGCCAGGAACTTGGGGCCTAACTATGGCTACACCTTC.